What follows are 7 T cell receptor beta chains derived from one specimen sequenced in a study of blood T cell repertoires in COVID-19. Profiled with immunoSEQ multiplex PCR; TCRdb holds only in-frame clones, not every one. Here the sample spans over 100,000 clones, 88% being singletons. Sequencing was carried out using peripheral blood. All receptors derive from a man in his fifties or sixties with acute or convalescent COVID-19.

The chain has TRBV9 and TRBJ1-1, with D hard to call. Trimming cost V 5 bases and J 5 bases, with 31 bases left between them. CDR1 SGDLS and CDR2 YYNGEE come from the germline V gene. The CDR3 length is 19 residues. The chain's CDR3 is CASSPYSFGGEGSRTEAFF. The CDR3 DNA follows: TGTGCCAGCAGTCCCTATAGTTTCGGTGGAGAAGGAAGTCGAACTGAAGCTTTCTTT.

The chain couples TRBV11-2 to TRBJ2-1, with unresolved D. Germline lookup yields CDR1 SGHAT and CDR2 FQNNGV. V lost 5 bases and J lost 15, with 11 bases in between. The CDR3 runs 10 residues. The CDR3 protein is CASSPLPPFF. For the CDR3, the DNA is TGTGCCAGCAGCCCCCTTCCCCCGTTCTTC.

V gene TRBV5-1 combines with J gene TRBJ2-5, with D perhaps matching TRBD2 (5 bases). This CDR3 contains 13 residues. V was pared by 4 bases and J by 1 base, with 8 bases between. The germline gives CDR1 SGHRS, CDR2 YFSETQ. The CDR3 sequence is CASSMDSQETQYF. The DNA of the CDR3 is TGCGCCAGCAGCATGGACTCCCAAGAGACCCAGTACTTC.

The chain uses TRBV18 and TRBJ1-2; D ambiguous. V lost 6 bases to trimming and J lost 8 bases, with 16 bases between them. This CDR3 region has 13 residues. CDR1 is KGHSH and CDR2 is LQKENI in the germline V gene. The CDR3 loop is CASSPSGIEGYTF. The CDR3 DNA is TGTGCCAGCTCGCCGTCGGGTATAGAGGGCTACACCTTC.

The chain combines TRBV29-1 with TRBJ2-5; perhaps TRBD2 as D (6 bases). The germline gives CDR1 SQVTM, CDR2 ANQGSEA. Trimming shortened V by 3 bases and J by 4 bases, and 12 bases separated the two germline ends. This CDR3 has 13 residues. CDR3 sequence: CSVDDGSSETQYF. The DNA for the CDR3 is TGCAGCGTTGATGACGGGAGTTCAGAGACCCAGTACTTC. Together with reference TRBV29-1 and TRBJ2-5, the CDR3 gives the full variable domain: SAVISQKPSRDICQRGTSLTIQCQVDSQVTMMFWYRQQPGQSLTLIATANQGSEATYESGFVIDKFPISRPNLTFSTLTVSNMSPEDSSIYLCSVDDGSSETQYFGPGTRLLVL.

V usage is TRBV20-1 and J usage is TRBJ2-1, with 9 bases matching TRBD1. CDR1 and CDR2 (germline): DFQATT, SNEGSKA (reference sequence). The trim removed 3 bases at V and 2 bases at J, leaving 8 bases unmatched. The CDR3 runs to 16 residues. CDR3 region: CSASRGDRVAYNEQFF. The CDR3 DNA reads as TGCAGTGCTAGTAGGGGGGACAGGGTAGCCTACAATGAGCAGTTCTTC.

V gene TRBV7-9 combines with J gene TRBJ1-1; no reliable D call. CDR3 length: 13 residues. Trimming pared 6 bases from V and 0 bases from J, leaving 8 bases between. From germline, CDR1 is SEHNR and CDR2 FQNEAQ (reference sequence). The CDR3 DNA is TGTGCCAGCAGTCCTACAGTGAACACTGAAGCTTTCTTT. Its protein is CASSPTVNTEAFF.